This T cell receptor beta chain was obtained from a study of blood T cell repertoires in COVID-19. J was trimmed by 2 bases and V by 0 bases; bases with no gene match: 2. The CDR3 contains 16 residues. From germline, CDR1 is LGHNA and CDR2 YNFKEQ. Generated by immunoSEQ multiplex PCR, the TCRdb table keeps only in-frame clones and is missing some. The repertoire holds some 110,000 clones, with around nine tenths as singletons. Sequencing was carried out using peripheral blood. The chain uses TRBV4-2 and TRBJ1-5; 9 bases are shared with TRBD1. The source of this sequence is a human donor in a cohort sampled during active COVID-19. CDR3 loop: CASSQEGTGRNQPQHF. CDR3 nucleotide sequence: TGTGCCAGCAGCCAAGAAGGGACAGGGCGCAATCAGCCCCAGCATTTT.